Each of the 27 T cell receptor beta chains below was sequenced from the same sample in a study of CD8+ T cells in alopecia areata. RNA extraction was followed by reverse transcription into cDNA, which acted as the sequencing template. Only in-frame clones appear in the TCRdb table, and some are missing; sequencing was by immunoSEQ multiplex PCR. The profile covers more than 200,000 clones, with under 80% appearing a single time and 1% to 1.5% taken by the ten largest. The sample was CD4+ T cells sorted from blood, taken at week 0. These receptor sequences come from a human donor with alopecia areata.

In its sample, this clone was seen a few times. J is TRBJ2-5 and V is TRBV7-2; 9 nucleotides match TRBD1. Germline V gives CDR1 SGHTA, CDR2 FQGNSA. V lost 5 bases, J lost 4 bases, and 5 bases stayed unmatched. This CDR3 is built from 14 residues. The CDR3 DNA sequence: TGTGCCAGCAGCCCTCGACAGGGGGGAGAGACCCAGTACTTC. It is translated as CASSPRQGGETQYF.

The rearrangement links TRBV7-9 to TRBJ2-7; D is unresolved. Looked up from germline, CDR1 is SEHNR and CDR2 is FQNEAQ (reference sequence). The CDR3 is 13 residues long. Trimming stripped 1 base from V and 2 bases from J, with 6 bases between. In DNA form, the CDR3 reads TGTGCCAGCAGCTTAGACTTGACCTACGAGCAGTACTTC. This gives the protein CASSLDLTYEQYF.

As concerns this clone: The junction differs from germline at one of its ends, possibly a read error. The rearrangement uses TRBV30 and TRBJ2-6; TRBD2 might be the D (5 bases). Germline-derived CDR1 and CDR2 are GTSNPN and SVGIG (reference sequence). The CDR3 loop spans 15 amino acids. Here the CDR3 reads CAGSVRSSGANVLTF. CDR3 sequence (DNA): TGTGCCGGGAGTGTACGGTCCTCTGGGGCCAACGTCCTGACTTTC.

Here the CDR3 reads CASSRGHIYEQYF. In DNA, the CDR3 is TGTGCCAGCAGCCGTGGACACATCTACGAGCAGTACTTC. The J gene is TRBJ2-7, the V gene TRBV14; tentative D call: TRBD1 (5 bases). Between the trimmed V and J ends, which lost 4 bases and 3 bases, there was a span of 10 bases. The CDR3 loop spans 13 amino acids. Germline V gene data show CDR1 as SGHDN and CDR2 as FVKESK.

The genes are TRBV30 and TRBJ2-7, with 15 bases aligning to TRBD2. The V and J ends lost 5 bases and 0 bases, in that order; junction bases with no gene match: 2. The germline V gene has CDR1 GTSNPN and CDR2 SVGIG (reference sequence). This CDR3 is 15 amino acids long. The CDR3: CAWGLAGGLSYEQYF. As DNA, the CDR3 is TGTGCCTGGGGACTAGCGGGGGGGCTCTCCTACGAGCAGTACTTC.

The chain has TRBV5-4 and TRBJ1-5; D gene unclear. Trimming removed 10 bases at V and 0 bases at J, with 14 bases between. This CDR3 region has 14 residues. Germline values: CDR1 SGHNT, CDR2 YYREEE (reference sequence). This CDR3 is CALKWRYSNQPQHF. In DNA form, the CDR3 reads TGTGCCTTGAAGTGGAGGTATAGCAATCAGCCCCAGCATTTT.

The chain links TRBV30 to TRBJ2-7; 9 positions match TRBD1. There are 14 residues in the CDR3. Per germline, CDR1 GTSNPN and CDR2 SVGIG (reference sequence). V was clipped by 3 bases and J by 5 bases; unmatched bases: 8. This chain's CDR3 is CAWSRGQGLHEQYF. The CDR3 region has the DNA TGTGCCTGGAGCAGGGGACAGGGTCTCCACGAGCAGTACTTC.

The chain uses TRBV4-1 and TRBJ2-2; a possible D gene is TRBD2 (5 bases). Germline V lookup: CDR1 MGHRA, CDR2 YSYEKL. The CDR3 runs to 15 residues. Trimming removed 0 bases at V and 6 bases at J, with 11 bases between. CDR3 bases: TGCGCCAGCAGCCAAGACAGCGGTTGGCCCGGGGAGCTGTTTTTT. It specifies CASSQDSGWPGELFF.

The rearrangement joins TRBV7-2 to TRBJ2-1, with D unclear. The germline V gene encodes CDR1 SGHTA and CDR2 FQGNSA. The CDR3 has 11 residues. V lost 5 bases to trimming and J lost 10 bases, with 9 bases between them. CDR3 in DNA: TGTGCCAGCAGCCCATTACGGGAGCAGTTCTTC. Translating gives CASSPLREQFF. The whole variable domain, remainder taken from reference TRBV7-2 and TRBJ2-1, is GAGVSQSPSNKVTEKGKDVELRCDPISGHTALYWYRQSLGQGLEFLIYFQGNSAPDKSGLPSDRFSAERTGGSVSTLTIQRTQQEDSAVYLCASSPLREQFFGPGTRLTVL.

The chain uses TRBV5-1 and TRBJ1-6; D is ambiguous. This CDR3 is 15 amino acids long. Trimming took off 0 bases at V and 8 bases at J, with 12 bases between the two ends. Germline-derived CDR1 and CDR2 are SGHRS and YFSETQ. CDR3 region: CASSLGRKADSPLHF. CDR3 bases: TGCGCCAGCAGCTTGGGACGGAAGGCGGATTCACCCCTCCACTTT.

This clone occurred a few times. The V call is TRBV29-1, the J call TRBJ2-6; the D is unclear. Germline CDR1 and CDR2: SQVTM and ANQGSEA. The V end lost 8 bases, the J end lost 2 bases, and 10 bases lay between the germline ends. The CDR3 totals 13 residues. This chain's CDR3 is CSPEPPGANVLTF. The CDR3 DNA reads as TGCAGCCCTGAGCCCCCTGGGGCCAACGTCCTGACTTTC.

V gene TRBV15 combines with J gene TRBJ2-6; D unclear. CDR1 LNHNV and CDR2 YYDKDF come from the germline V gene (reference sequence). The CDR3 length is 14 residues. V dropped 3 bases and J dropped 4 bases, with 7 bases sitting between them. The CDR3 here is CATSRAQGANVLTF. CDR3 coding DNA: TGTGCCACCAGCAGGGCCCAGGGGGCCAACGTCCTGACTTTC.

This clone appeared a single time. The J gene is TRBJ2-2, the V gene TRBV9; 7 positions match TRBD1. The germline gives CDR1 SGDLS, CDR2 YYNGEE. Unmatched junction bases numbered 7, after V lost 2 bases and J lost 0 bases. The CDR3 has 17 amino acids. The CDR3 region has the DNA TGTGCCAGCAGCGTCGACTCCGGGACAGCGAACACCGGGGAGCTGTTTTTT. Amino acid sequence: CASSVDSGTANTGELFF. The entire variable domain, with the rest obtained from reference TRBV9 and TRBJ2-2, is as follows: DSGVTQTPKHLITATGQRVTLRCSPRSGDLSVYWYQQSLDQGLQFLIQYYNGEERAKGNILERFSAQQFPDLHSELNLSSLELGDSALYFCASSVDSGTANTGELFFGEGSRLTVL.

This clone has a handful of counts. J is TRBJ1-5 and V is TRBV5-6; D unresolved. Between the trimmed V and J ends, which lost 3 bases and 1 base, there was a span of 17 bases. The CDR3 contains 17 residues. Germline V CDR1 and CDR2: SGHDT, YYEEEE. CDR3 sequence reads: CASSSYSKRWSNQPQHF. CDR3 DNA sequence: TGTGCCAGCAGCTCCTACAGTAAAAGGTGGAGCAATCAGCCCCAGCATTTT.

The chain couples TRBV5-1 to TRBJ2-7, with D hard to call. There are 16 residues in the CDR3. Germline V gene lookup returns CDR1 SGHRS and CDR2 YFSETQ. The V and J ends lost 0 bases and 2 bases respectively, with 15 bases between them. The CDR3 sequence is CASSLENGIPTYEQYF. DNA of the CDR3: TGCGCCAGCAGCTTGGAGAACGGCATCCCTACCTACGAGCAGTACTTC.

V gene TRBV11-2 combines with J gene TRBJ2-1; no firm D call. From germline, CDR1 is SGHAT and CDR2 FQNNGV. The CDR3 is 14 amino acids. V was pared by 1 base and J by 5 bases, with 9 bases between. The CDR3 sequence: CASSLGLFDNEQFF. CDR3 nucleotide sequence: TGTGCCAGCAGCTTAGGGCTGTTCGACAATGAGCAGTTCTTC.

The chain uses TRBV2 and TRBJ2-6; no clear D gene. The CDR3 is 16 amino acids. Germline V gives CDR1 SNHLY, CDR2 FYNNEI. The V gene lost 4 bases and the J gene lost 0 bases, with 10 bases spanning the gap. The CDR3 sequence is CASSGQGSSGANVLTF. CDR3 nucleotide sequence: TGTGCCAGCAGTGGCCAAGGTAGCTCTGGGGCCAACGTCCTGACTTTC.

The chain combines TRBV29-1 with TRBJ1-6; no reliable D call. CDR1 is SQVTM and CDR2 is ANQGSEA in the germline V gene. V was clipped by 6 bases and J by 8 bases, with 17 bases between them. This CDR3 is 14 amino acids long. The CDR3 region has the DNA TGCAGCGTCGCATCAGCCCAAGCGGATTCACCCCTCCACTTT. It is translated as CSVASAQADSPLHF.

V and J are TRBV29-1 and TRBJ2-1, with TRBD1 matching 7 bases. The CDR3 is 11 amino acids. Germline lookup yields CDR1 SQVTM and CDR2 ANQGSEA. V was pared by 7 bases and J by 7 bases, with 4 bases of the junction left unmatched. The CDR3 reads CSARQGNEQFF. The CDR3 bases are TGCAGCGCCAGACAGGGTAATGAGCAGTTCTTC.

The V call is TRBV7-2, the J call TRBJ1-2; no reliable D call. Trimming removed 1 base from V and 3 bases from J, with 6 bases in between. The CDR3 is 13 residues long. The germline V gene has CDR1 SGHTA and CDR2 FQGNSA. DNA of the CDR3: TGTGCCAGCAGCTTAGTCAGTGACTATGGCTACACCTTC. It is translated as CASSLVSDYGYTF.

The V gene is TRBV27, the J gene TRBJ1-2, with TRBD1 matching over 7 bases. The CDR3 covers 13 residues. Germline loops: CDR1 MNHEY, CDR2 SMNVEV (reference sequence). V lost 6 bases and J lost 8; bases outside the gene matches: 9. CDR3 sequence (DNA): TGTGCCAGCAGCCGAGGGGGCGCACAGGGCTACACCTTC. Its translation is CASSRGGAQGYTF.

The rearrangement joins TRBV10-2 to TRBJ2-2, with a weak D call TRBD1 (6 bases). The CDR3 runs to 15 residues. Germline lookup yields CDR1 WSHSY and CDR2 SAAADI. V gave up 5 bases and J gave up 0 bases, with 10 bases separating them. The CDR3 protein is CASSSGTSNTGELFF. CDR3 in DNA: TGCGCCAGCAGTTCCGGGACATCGAACACCGGGGAGCTGTTTTTT.

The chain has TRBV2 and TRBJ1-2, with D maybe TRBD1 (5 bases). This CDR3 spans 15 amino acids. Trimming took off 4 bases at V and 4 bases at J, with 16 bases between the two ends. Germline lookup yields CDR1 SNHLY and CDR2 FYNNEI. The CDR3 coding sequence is TGTGCCAGCAGTGCTCCCACGGGGCTTAGCTATGGCTACACCTTC. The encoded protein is CASSAPTGLSYGYTF.

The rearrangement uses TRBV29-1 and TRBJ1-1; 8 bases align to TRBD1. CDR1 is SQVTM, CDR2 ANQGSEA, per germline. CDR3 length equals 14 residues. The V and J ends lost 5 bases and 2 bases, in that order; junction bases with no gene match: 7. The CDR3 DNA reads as TGCAGCGTTCCCCGGACAGGGTTCAACACTGAAGCTTTCTTT. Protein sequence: CSVPRTGFNTEAFF.

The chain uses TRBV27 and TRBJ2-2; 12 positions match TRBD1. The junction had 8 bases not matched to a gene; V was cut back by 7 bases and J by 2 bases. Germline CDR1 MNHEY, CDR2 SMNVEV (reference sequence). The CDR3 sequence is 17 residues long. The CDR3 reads CASTLGQGARNTGELFF. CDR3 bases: TGTGCCAGCACCCTGGGACAGGGGGCGCGAAACACCGGGGAGCTGTTTTTT.

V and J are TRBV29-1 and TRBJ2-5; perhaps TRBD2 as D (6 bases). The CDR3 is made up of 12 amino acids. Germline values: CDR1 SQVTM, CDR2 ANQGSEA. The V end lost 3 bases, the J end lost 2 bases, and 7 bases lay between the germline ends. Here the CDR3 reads CSVEAGQETQYF. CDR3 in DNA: TGCAGCGTTGAGGCGGGACAAGAGACCCAGTACTTC.

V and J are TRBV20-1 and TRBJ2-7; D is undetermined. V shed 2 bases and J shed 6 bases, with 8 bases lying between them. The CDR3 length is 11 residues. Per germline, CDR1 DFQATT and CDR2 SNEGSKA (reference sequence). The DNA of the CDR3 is TGCAGTGCTAGACTCGCTGCCGAGCAGTACTTC. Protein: CSARLAAEQYF.